Presented here are 9 T cell receptor beta chains from one specimen sequenced in a study of blood T cell repertoires in COVID-19. The table came from immunoSEQ multiplex PCR; TCRdb's copy has only in-frame clones and leaves some out. Of 200,000 to 250,000 clones listed, about 83% are singletons. The source material was peripheral blood. The receptors come from a man aged 25-40 years who had recovered from COVID-19.

This clone was counted a few times. The rearrangement uses TRBV6-6 and TRBJ2-7; the D is unclear. The CDR3 loop spans 11 amino acids. The V end was cut by 8 bases, the J end by 4 bases, with 9 bases between. CDR1 is MNHNY and CDR2 is SVGAGI in the germline V gene (reference sequence). This CDR3 reads CASGQRYEQYF. Written as DNA, the CDR3 is TGTGCCAGCGGGCAACGGTACGAGCAGTACTTC.

The V and J genes are TRBV27 and TRBJ1-4, with 7 bases matching TRBD1. The CDR3 consists of 20 residues. Per the germline V gene, CDR1 is MNHEY and CDR2 is SMNVEV (reference sequence). Trimming removed 6 bases from V and 0 bases from J; junction bases left unmatched: 19. CDR3 amino acids: CASRQTGPNSRVATNEKLFF. The CDR3 bases are TGTGCCAGCAGACAGACAGGGCCAAATTCCCGAGTTGCAACTAATGAAAAACTGTTTTTT.

The V and J genes are TRBV5-6 and TRBJ1-2, with 7 positions matching TRBD1. CDR3 length: 15 amino acids. Germline V gives CDR1 SGHDT, CDR2 YYEEEE. V lost 4 bases to trimming and J lost 5 bases; unmatched junction nucleotides: 11. This CDR3 is CASSNYWDSHYGYTF. The CDR3 DNA is TGTGCCAGCAGCAACTATTGGGACAGCCATTATGGCTACACCTTC.

This sequence joins TRBV5-6 and TRBJ2-7; 7 nucleotides match TRBD1. Germline trimming cut 4 bases from V and 6 bases from J; bases unmatched to any gene: 13. Per germline, CDR1 SGHDT and CDR2 YYEEEE. This CDR3 spans 15 amino acids. The CDR3 sequence is CASSTIQGPPSEQYF. DNA for the CDR3: TGTGCCAGCAGCACGATACAGGGGCCCCCCTCCGAGCAGTACTTC. The full variable domain, in which reference TRBV5-6 and TRBJ2-7 provide the parts outside the CDR3, is DAGVTQSPTHLIKTRGQQVTLRCSPKSGHDTVSWYQQALGQGPQFIFQYYEEEERQRGNFPDRFSGHQFPNYSSELNVNALLLGDSALYLCASSTIQGPPSEQYFGPGTRLTVT.

As for this clone: The junction departs from the called germline gene at one end, perhaps through a read error. The chain carries TRBV7-2 and TRBJ1-5; D unclear. Germline loops: CDR1 SGHTA, CDR2 FQGNSA. The CDR3 is 14 residues long. CDR3 region: CASSYYYSNQPRHF. CDR3 sequence (DNA): TGTGCCAGCAGCTACTATTATAGCAATCAGCCCCGGCATTTT.

The gene calls are TRBV27 and TRBJ2-7; TRBD1 matches 8 bases. The CDR3 contains 14 residues. Trimming removed 3 bases from V and 6 bases from J; junction bases left unmatched: 7. Germline CDR1 MNHEY, CDR2 SMNVEV (reference sequence). The CDR3 DNA reads TGTGCCAGCAGTTTTGGACAGGGTCCCTCCGAGCAGTACTTC. As protein: CASSFGQGPSEQYF.

V and J are TRBV6-5 and TRBJ2-3; perhaps TRBD2 as D (6 bases). The length of the CDR3 is 13 residues. The V end was cut by 7 bases, the J end by 0 bases, with 8 bases between. Germline lookup yields CDR1 MNHEY and CDR2 SVGAGI. CDR3 sequence reads: CASNRGSTDTQYF. CDR3 coding DNA: TGTGCCAGCAACCGGGGGAGCACAGATACGCAGTATTTT.

The genes are TRBV19 and TRBJ2-4, with D unclear. CDR3 length: 13 amino acids. Per the germline V gene, CDR1 is LNHDA and CDR2 is SQIVND (reference sequence). V lost 3 bases and J lost 6, with 9 bases in between. The CDR3 bases are TGTGCCAGTAGTATTAGCTTAGGAAACATTCAGTACTTC. Translation gives CASSISLGNIQYF.

This clone was seen a handful of times. The chain joins TRBV18 to TRBJ1-5, with D tentatively TRBD1 (6 bases). The CDR3 covers 14 residues. Trimming removed 4 bases at V and 4 bases at J, with 11 bases between. Germline-derived CDR1 and CDR2 are KGHSH and LQKENI. The CDR3 DNA is TGTGCCAGCTCACTGGACAGTAATAATCAGCCCCAGCATTTT. Amino acids: CASSLDSNNQPQHF.